These 3 T cell receptor beta chains came from one sample sequenced in a study of CD8+ T cells in alopecia areata. Reverse transcription of extracted RNA yielded cDNA, which provided the sequencing template. Sequencing used immunoSEQ multiplex PCR; TCRdb keeps in-frame clones, though not all of them. The repertoire includes some 120,000 clones, 45% to 50% of them detected once, and roughly a tenth sits in the top ten. What was sequenced was NKG2D-low CD8+ T cells sorted from blood. The receptor source for this set is a human donor with alopecia areata.

The V call is TRBV11-2, the J call TRBJ2-5, with no clear D. Germline V gives CDR1 SGHAT, CDR2 FQNNGV. Trimming cost V 7 bases and J 4 bases, with 10 bases left between them. This CDR3 has 12 amino acids. CDR3 coding DNA: TGTGCCAGCACCTCGGGCGGAGAGACCCAGTACTTC. It yields the protein CASTSGGETQYF.

This clone has more than one count but fewer than ten. This chain uses TRBV5-5 with TRBJ2-5; D perhaps matches TRBD2 (6 bases). Germline CDR1 and CDR2: SGHKS and YYEKEE (reference sequence). CDR3 size: 12 residues. The germline V and J ends were trimmed by 2 bases and 11 bases, with 13 bases remaining between them. The CDR3 sequence: CASSFSGEEQYF. CDR3 coding DNA: TGTGCCAGCAGCTTCTCCGGGGAGGAGCAGTACTTC.

This clone was counted between two and nine times. This chain links TRBV29-1 with TRBJ2-1, with a weak D call TRBD1 (6 bases). Trimming took off 4 bases at V and 4 bases at J, with 11 bases between the two ends. The CDR3 has 13 residues. The germline V gene encodes CDR1 SQVTM and CDR2 ANQGSEA. The CDR3 spells CSVGSGEYNEQFF. CDR3 nucleotide sequence: TGCAGCGTTGGGTCAGGGGAGTACAATGAGCAGTTCTTC.